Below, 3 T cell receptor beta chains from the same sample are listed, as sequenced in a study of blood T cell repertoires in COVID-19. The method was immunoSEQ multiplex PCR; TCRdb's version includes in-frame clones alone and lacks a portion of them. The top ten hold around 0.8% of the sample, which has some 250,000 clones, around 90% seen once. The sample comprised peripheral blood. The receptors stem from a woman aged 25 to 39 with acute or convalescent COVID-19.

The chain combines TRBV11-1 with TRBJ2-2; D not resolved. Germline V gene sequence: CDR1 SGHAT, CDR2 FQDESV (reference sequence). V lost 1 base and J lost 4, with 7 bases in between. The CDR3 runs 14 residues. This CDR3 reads CASSLVSFTGELFF. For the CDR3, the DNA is TGTGCCAGCAGCTTAGTTTCGTTCACCGGGGAGCTGTTTTTT. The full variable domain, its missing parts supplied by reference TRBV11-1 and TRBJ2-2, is EAEVAQSPRYKITEKSQAVAFWCDPISGHATLYWYRQILGQGPELLVQFQDESVVDDSQLPKDRFSAERLKGVDSTLKIQPAELGDSAMYLCASSLVSFTGELFFGEGSRLTVL.

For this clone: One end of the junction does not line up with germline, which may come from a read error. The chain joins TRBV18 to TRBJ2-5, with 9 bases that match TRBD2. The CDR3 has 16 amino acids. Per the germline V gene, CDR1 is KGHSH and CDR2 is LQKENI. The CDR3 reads CASSPQGGRDQDTQYF. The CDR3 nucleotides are TGTGCCAGCTCACCCCAGGGCGGGAGGGACCAAGACACCCAGTACTTC.

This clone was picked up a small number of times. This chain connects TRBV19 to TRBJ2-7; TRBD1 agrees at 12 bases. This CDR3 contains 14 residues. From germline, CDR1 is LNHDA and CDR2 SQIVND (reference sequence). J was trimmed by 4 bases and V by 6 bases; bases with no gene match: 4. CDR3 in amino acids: CASRQGQGAYEQYF. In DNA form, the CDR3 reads TGTGCCAGTAGGCAGGGACAGGGGGCTTACGAGCAGTACTTC.